Following are 8 T cell receptor beta chains from one sample sequenced in a study of cytomegalovirus exposure and HLA in healthy donors. Amplification used 60 Vbeta primers and 13 Jbeta primers. Clones were read by immunoSEQ multiplex PCR, and TCRdb kept only the in-frame ones, dropping some. The table records some 120,000 clones, 70% to 80% of them present only once. The sample was PBMCs. The receptors here all came from a man aged 18 to 29 in good health and CMV-seronegative.

V is TRBV9 and J is TRBJ2-2; D might be TRBD2 (6 bases). The V end was cut by 0 bases, the J end by 5 bases, with 8 bases between. Germline assignment: CDR1 SGDLS and CDR2 YYNGEE. There are 14 residues in the CDR3. The CDR3 region is CASSVVGGTGELFF. The CDR3 bases are TGTGCCAGCAGCGTAGTGGGGGGAACCGGGGAGCTGTTTTTT.

The genes are TRBV15 and TRBJ1-1, with TRBD1 matching over 7 bases. The CDR3 spans 17 residues. After removal of 2 bases from V and 1 base from J, the junction contained 10 bases not matched to a gene. Germline V gene data show CDR1 as LNHNV and CDR2 as YYDKDF (reference sequence). In nucleotides, the CDR3 is TGTGCCACCAGCAGAAGACAGGGAGTTTATACGAACACTGAAGCTTTCTTT. It codes for CATSRRQGVYTNTEAFF.

The chain employs TRBV2 and TRBJ1-6; TRBD1 matches at 7 bases. With V trimmed by 6 bases and J by 11 bases, 13 bases remained unmatched. Germline CDR1 SNHLY, CDR2 FYNNEI. The length of the CDR3 is 15 residues. The CDR3 nucleotides read TGTGCCAGCAGGCCACCCAGGGACAGTTATACACCCCTCCACTTT. It is translated as CASRPPRDSYTPLHF.

The chain uses TRBV7-3 and TRBJ2-2; D remains unclear. Germline loops: CDR1 SGHTA, CDR2 FQGTGA. Trimming cost V 5 bases and J 4 bases, with 11 bases left between them. CDR3 length equals 14 residues. The CDR3 sequence is CASSTHASTGELFF. The CDR3 coding sequence is TGTGCCAGCAGCACCCACGCGAGCACCGGGGAGCTGTTTTTT.

V usage is TRBV30 and J usage is TRBJ2-6, with no clear D. V lost 1 base and J 5 bases, leaving 6 bases between the germline ends. The CDR3 is made up of 13 amino acids. Germline loops: CDR1 GTSNPN, CDR2 SVGIG (reference sequence). Here the CDR3 reads CAWSAGWANVLTF. CDR3 DNA sequence: TGTGCCTGGAGTGCCGGTTGGGCCAACGTCCTGACTTTC.

This clone appeared once. V and J are TRBV11-2 and TRBJ2-3; 7 bases line up with TRBD1. J lost 4 bases, V lost 1 base, and 2 bases had no gene match. The CDR3 is 14 residues long. Germline V lookup: CDR1 SGHAT, CDR2 FQNNGV. CDR3 in DNA: TGTGCCAGCAGCTTAGGCCAGGGGGCAGATACGCAGTATTTT. Translating gives CASSLGQGADTQYF.

V and J are TRBV11-2 and TRBJ1-2; 10 bases match TRBD1. Germline loops: CDR1 SGHAT, CDR2 FQNNGV. J was trimmed by 5 bases and V by 4 bases; bases with no gene match: 1. This CDR3 is built from 13 residues. The CDR3 sequence is CASSSGQGYGYTF. CDR3 in DNA: TGTGCCAGCAGCTCGGGACAGGGGTATGGCTACACCTTC.

The chain uses TRBV6-1 and TRBJ2-7; 8 bases align to TRBD1. V was pared by 6 bases and J by 2 bases, with 9 bases of the junction left unmatched. The length of the CDR3 is 15 residues. CDR1 and CDR2 from the germline V gene are MNHNS and SASEGT. The CDR3 DNA sequence: TGTGCCAGCAGAGCAGGGGGCGCAGGAACCTACGAGCAGTACGTC. Its protein is CASRAGGAGTYEQYV.